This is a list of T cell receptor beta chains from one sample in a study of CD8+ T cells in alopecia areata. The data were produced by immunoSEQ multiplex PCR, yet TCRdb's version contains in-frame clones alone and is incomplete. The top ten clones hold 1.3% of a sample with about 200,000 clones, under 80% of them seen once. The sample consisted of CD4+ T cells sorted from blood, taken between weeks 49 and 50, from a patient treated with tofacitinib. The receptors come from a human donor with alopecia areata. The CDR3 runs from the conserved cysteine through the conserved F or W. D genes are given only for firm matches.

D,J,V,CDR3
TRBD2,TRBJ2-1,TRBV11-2,CASSSPGLGSNEQFF
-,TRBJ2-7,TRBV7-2,CASSPVRGHEQYF
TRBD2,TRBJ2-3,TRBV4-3,CASSQGRAGGTDTQYF
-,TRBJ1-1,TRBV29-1,CSGTGATEAFF
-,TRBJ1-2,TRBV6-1,CASSAHTGSSGYTF
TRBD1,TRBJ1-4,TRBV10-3,CAISDSGQGAEKLFF
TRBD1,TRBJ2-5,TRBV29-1,CSVGTGGRETQYF
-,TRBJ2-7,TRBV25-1,CASSSTVAYPYEQYF
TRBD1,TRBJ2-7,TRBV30,CASGTGNYEQYF
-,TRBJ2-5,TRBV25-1,CASSEWQAQETQYF
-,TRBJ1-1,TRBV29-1,CSVEAAGKDTEAFF
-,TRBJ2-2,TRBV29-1,CSVGQGNTGELFF
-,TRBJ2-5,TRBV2,CASTPSIGKTQYF
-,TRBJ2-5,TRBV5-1,CASSQTGLAQETQYF